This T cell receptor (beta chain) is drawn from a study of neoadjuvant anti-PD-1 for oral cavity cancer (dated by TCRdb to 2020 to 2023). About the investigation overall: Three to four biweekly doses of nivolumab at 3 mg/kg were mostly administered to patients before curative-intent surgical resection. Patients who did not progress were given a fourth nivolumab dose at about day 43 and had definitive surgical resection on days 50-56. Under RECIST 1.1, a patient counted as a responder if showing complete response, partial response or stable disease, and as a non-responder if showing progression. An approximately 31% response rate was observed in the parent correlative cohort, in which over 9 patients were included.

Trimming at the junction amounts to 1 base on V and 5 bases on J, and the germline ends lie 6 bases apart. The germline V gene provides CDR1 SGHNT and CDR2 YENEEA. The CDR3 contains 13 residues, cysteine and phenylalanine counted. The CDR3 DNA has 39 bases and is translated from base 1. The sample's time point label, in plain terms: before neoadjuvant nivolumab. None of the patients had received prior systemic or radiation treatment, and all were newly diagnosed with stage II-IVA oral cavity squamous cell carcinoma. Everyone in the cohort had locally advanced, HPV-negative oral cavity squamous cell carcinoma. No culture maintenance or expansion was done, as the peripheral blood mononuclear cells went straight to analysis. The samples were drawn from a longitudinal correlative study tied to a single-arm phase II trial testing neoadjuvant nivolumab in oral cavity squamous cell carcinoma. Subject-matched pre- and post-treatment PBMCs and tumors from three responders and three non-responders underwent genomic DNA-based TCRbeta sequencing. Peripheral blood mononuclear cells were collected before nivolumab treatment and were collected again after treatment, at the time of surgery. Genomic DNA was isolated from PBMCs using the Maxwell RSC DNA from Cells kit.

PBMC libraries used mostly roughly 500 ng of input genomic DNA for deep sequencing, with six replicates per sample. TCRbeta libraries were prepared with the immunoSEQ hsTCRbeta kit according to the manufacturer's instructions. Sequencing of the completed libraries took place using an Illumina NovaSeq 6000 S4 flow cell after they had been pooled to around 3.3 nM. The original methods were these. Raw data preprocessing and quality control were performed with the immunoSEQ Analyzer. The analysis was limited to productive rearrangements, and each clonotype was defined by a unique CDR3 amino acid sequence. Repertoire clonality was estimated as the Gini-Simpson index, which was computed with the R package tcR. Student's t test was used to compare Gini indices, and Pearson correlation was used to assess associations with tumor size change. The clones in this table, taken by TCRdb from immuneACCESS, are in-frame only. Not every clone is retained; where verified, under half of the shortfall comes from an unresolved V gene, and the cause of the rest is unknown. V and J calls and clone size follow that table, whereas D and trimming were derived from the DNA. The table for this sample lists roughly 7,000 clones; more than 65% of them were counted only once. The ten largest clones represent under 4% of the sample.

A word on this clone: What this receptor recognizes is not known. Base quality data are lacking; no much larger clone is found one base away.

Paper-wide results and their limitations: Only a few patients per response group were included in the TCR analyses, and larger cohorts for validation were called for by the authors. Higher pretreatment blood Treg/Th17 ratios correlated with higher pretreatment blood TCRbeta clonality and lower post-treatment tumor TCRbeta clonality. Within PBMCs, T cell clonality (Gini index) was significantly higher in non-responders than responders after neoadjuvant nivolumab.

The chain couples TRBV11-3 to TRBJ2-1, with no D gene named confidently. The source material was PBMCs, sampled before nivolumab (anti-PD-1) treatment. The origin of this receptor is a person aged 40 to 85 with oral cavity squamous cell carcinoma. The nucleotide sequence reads TGTGCCAGCAGCTTAGGGACCAACAATGAGCAGTTCTTC. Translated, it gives CASSLGTNNEQFF.